This passage covers 23 T cell receptor beta chains from one sample sequenced in a study of T-cell memory formation after mild COVID-19 (dated by TCRdb to the early 2020s). Libraries were built with 5' RACE. The listed sequencing device is Illumina NovaSeq 6000. Through fastp at Q25 and MiXCR, TCRdb rebuilt clones from the public reads, retaining in-frame beta chains. Under each unique CDR3 protein, matching rows form one entry showing the most common genes and DNA. The sample table holds hundreds of thousands of distinct CDR3 sequences, of which around 27% were seen once. The ten most abundant clones make up roughly an eighth of the sample. Input material: PBMCs or a T cell subset sorted from them (not recorded which). These TCRs come from an adult woman who had mild COVID-19 (a few samples of this study predate the infection). The sample titles of this study are shuffled in the database, so cell type and time point are left out; the donor was told from shared clones.

CDR3 DNA sequence: TGCAGTGCTAGTTTGCGTCAGAGGGGCACAGATACGCAGTATTTT. Protein sequence: CSASLRQRGTDTQYF. The V gene is TRBV20-1, the J gene TRBJ2-3; TRBD2 is a possible D gene (5 bases). The CDR3 spans 15 residues. Trimming removed 3 bases at V and 1 base at J, with 14 bases between. Germline-derived CDR1 and CDR2 are DFQATT and SNEGSKA (reference sequence).

The chain links TRBV6-6 to TRBJ1-1, with 10 bases matching TRBD1. In germline, CDR1 is MNHNY, CDR2 SVGAGI (reference sequence). The CDR3 length is 13 residues. Trimming took 8 bases from V and 3 from J; bases not matched to a gene: 3. The CDR3: CASGGTGDTEAFF. CDR3 coding DNA: TGTGCCAGCGGGGGGACAGGGGACACTGAAGCTTTCTTT.

CDR3 in amino acids: CASSQVGSGDYNEQFF. CDR3 sequence (DNA): TGCGCCAGCAGCCAAGTAGGCAGCGGAGACTACAATGAGCAGTTCTTC. J is TRBJ2-1 and V is TRBV4-3; possibly TRBD2 for D (5 bases). CDR1 and CDR2 from the germline V gene are LGHNA and YSLEER. V was trimmed by 1 base and J by 3 bases, leaving 13 bases between them. CDR3 size: 16 residues.

This clonotype was seen a handful of times. The chain has TRBV4-1 and TRBJ2-7; D might be TRBD1 (6 bases). The CDR3 length is 15 residues. Trimming shortened V by 1 base and J by 1 base, and 11 bases separated the two germline ends. Germline V gives CDR1 MGHRA, CDR2 YSYEKL. CDR3 sequence reads: CASSQVQGRSYEQYF. In DNA, the CDR3 is TGCGCCAGCAGCCAAGTTCAGGGGCGGTCCTACGAGCAGTACTTC.

The chain employs TRBV7-2 and TRBJ2-1; possible D gene TRBD2, 6 bases. This CDR3 is built from 15 residues. The germline V gene encodes CDR1 SGHTA and CDR2 FQGNSA. V was pared by 5 bases and J by 3 bases, with 14 bases between. The CDR3 sequence: CASSPRTNYYNEQFF. In DNA, the CDR3 is TGTGCCAGCAGCCCTCGGACTAACTACTACAATGAGCAGTTCTTC.

V gene TRBV7-9 combines with J gene TRBJ2-3, with 9 bases aligning to TRBD1. The CDR3 extends over 17 amino acids. Per germline, CDR1 SEHNR and CDR2 FQNEAQ (reference sequence). V lost 0 bases and J lost 1; bases outside the gene matches: 5. DNA for the CDR3: TGTGCCAGCAGCTTAGCGCGGACAGGGGTCGGCACAGATACGCAGTATTTT. This codes for CASSLARTGVGTDTQYF.

This clonotype has more than one count but fewer than ten. The V call is TRBV7-9, the J call TRBJ2-7; 11 positions match TRBD2. V was pared by 8 bases and J by 4 bases, with 4 bases of the junction left unmatched. The CDR3 totals 13 residues. In germline, CDR1 is SEHNR, CDR2 FQNEAQ (reference sequence). The CDR3 DNA reads as TGTGCCAGCCTTAGCGGGGGGGCTTACGAGCAGTACTTC. Translated, it gives CASLSGGAYEQYF.

The V call is TRBV5-1, the J call TRBJ2-7; D remains ambiguous. The length of the CDR3 is 15 residues. Germline CDR1 is SGHRS and CDR2 is YFSETQ. V dropped 0 bases and J dropped 6 bases, with 16 bases sitting between them. The chain's CDR3 is CASSLVSAYLSEQYF. CDR3 bases: TGCGCCAGCAGCTTGGTATCAGCTTACTTAAGCGAGCAGTACTTC.

This clonotype was detected only once. This rearrangement joins TRBV20-1 to TRBJ1-2; D possibly corresponds to TRBD1 (5 bases). CDR3 length: 12 residues. Germline CDR1 DFQATT, CDR2 SNEGSKA (reference sequence). The DNA for the CDR3 is TGCTCACGAACCCGGGGGAACTATGGCTACACCTTC. This translates into CSRTRGNYGYTF.

The chain combines TRBV29-1 with TRBJ2-7; no firm D call. The V end was cut by 7 bases, the J end by 7 bases, with 14 bases between. Germline V CDR1 and CDR2: SQVTM, ANQGSEA. This CDR3 spans 11 amino acids. CDR3 DNA: TGCAGCGCCCGGTGGCAGAGTGAGCAGTACTTC. This translates into CSARWQSEQYF.

This clonotype was counted at least ten times. The chain couples TRBV7-2 to TRBJ2-3; D remains unclear. CDR1 is SGHTA and CDR2 is FQGNSA in the germline V gene. Trimming removed 5 bases at V and 6 bases at J, with 12 bases between. The CDR3 runs to 13 residues. The CDR3 here is CASSLTNGDTQYF. The CDR3 nucleotides read TGTGCCAGCAGCCTTACGAACGGGGATACGCAGTATTTT.

The chain uses TRBV5-1 and TRBJ2-5, with 7 bases lining up with TRBD2. The germline gives CDR1 SGHRS, CDR2 YFSETQ. V lost 4 bases, J lost 3 bases, and 3 bases stayed unmatched. The CDR3 spans 13 residues. CDR3 region: CASSDGLEETQYF. The CDR3, as DNA: TGCGCCAGCAGCGACGGACTAGAAGAGACCCAGTACTTC.

The chain links TRBV9 to TRBJ2-1; D is perhaps TRBD1 or TRBD2 (5 bases each). Trimming took off 1 base at V and 4 bases at J, with 12 bases between the two ends. The CDR3 totals 15 residues. Looked up from germline, CDR1 is SGDLS and CDR2 is YYNGEE. CDR3 amino acids: CASSVLGERYNEQFF. For the CDR3, the DNA is TGTGCCAGCAGCGTATTGGGGGAACGGTACAATGAGCAGTTCTTC.

The chain couples TRBV12-3 or TRBV12-4 to TRBJ2-5; D may be TRBD1 (7 bases). This CDR3 comprises 14 residues. The ends were cut back, 6 bases at V and 2 bases at J, with 13 bases in the middle. The CDR3 loop is CASRTRDRQETQYF. CDR3 bases: TGTGCCAGCAGAACGCGGGACAGACAAGAGACCCAGTACTTC.

This rearrangement joins TRBV3-1 to TRBJ2-4, with 10 bases lining up with TRBD2. Germline lookup yields CDR1 LGHDT and CDR2 YNNKEL (reference sequence). V lost 1 base to trimming and J lost 9 bases; unmatched junction nucleotides: 15. The CDR3 extends over 18 amino acids. The chain's CDR3 is CASSQGEKRGGRESIQYF. CDR3 sequence (DNA): TGTGCCAGCAGCCAAGGGGAAAAGCGGGGGGGCCGAGAAAGCATTCAGTACTTC.

V usage is TRBV6-1 and J usage is TRBJ1-2, with unresolved D. V was cut by 2 bases and J by 7 bases, with 11 bases left in between. The CDR3 covers 13 residues. Germline V gives CDR1 MNHNS, CDR2 SASEGT. The CDR3: CASSERGGFGYTF. Written as DNA, the CDR3 is TGTGCCAGCAGTGAAAGAGGAGGGTTTGGCTACACCTTC.

A few counts support this clonotype. The CDR3: CASSHDTDTQYF. DNA for the CDR3: TGTGCCAGCAGCCACGACACAGATACGCAGTATTTT. J is TRBJ2-3 and V is TRBV7-9, with unresolved D. The germline V gene has CDR1 SEHNR and CDR2 FQNEAQ (reference sequence). This CDR3 contains 12 residues. V was trimmed by 5 bases and J by 2 bases, leaving 5 bases between them.

V usage is TRBV5-1 and J usage is TRBJ2-7; TRBD1 matches at 7 bases. The CDR3 loop spans 16 amino acids. The trim removed 4 bases at V and 0 bases at J, leaving 10 bases unmatched. CDR1 is SGHRS and CDR2 is YFSETQ in the germline V gene. The CDR3 sequence is CASSRNLGTVSYEQYF. DNA for the CDR3: TGCGCCAGCAGCCGGAATCTCGGGACAGTCTCCTACGAGCAGTACTTC.

The chain is built from TRBV29-1 and TRBJ1-2; 7 bases are shared with TRBD1. This CDR3 is built from 13 residues. V was pared by 4 bases and J by 7 bases, with 9 bases of the junction left unmatched. CDR1 SQVTM and CDR2 ANQGSEA come from the germline V gene. DNA for the CDR3: TGCAGCGTTGCCTCACAGGGGATAGGTGGCTACACCTTC. Amino acid sequence: CSVASQGIGGYTF.

The rearrangement links TRBV7-9 to TRBJ1-1; TRBD1 might be the D (5 bases). V was cut by 5 bases and J by 4 bases, with 14 bases left in between. The CDR3 length is 14 residues. Germline V gene sequence: CDR1 SEHNR, CDR2 FQNEAQ (reference sequence). The CDR3 spells CASSPQGRITEAFF. The CDR3 DNA reads TGTGCCAGCAGCCCGCAGGGAAGAATCACTGAAGCTTTCTTT.

The chain is built from TRBV5-1 and TRBJ2-7; no reliable D call. Trimming stripped 0 bases from V and 2 bases from J, with 15 bases between. The CDR3 length is 16 residues. In germline, CDR1 is SGHRS, CDR2 YFSETQ. The CDR3 loop is CASSLGQTSMAYEQYF. The CDR3 bases are TGCGCCAGCAGCTTGGGGCAGACATCAATGGCCTACGAGCAGTACTTC.

The chain joins TRBV5-1 to TRBJ2-3; 10 nucleotides match TRBD2. V dropped 4 bases and J dropped 1; count of bases not matched to a gene: 9. CDR1 is SGHRS, CDR2 YFSETQ, per germline. This CDR3 is 17 amino acids long. The CDR3 DNA reads as TGCGCCAGCAGCCCAACCTCCGGGACTAGCGGCACAGATACGCAGTATTTT. Residues: CASSPTSGTSGTDTQYF.

The chain employs TRBV19 and TRBJ2-2; 10 bases match TRBD2. Trimming removed 7 bases from V and 3 bases from J; junction bases left unmatched: 11. The CDR3 extends over 17 amino acids. Germline CDR1 and CDR2: LNHDA and SQIVND (reference sequence). The CDR3 sequence is CASTGGLAGVYTGELFF. CDR3 nucleotide sequence: TGTGCCAGTACGGGGGGGCTAGCGGGAGTGTACACCGGGGAGCTGTTTTTT.